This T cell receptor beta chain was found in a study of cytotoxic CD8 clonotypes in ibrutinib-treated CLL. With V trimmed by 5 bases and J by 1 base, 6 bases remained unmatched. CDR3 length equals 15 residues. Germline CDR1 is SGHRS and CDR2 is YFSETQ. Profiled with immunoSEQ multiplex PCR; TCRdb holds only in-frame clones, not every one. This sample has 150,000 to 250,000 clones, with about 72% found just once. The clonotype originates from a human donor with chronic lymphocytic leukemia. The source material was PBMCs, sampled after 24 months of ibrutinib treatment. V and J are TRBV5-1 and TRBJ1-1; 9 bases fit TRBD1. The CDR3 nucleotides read TGCGCCAGCAGATATACAGGGGGCCCGAACACTGAAGCTTTCTTT. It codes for CASRYTGGPNTEAFF.